The 7 T cell receptor beta chains below were found in one sample sequenced in a study of blood T cell repertoires in COVID-19. Generated by immunoSEQ multiplex PCR, the TCRdb table keeps only in-frame clones and is missing some. The table lists tens of thousands of clones, 76% of them singletons. The specimen was peripheral blood. These receptors all come from a woman aged 45-60 years with active or convalescent COVID-19.

The J gene is TRBJ1-5, the V gene TRBV7-2; unclear D gene. Trimming stripped 1 base from V and 0 bases from J, with 10 bases between. The CDR3 totals 16 residues. CDR1 is SGHTA and CDR2 is FQGNSA in the germline V gene. As DNA, the CDR3 is TGTGCCAGCAGCTTAGTTGGCAGTTATAGCAATCAGCCCCAGCATTTT. The encoded protein is CASSLVGSYSNQPQHF.

This clone appeared a single time. The CDR3 DNA reads as TGTGCCATCAGCCCCAAGGGGAGGGACACTGAAGCTTTCTTT. Its translation is CAISPKGRDTEAFF. The chain joins TRBV10-3 to TRBJ1-1; the D gene is possibly TRBD1 (5 bases). Germline loops: CDR1 ENHRY, CDR2 SYGVKD. V shed 6 bases and J shed 3 bases, with 14 bases lying between them. There are 14 residues in the CDR3.

The chain is built from TRBV6-5 and TRBJ1-2; TRBD1 agrees at 7 bases. CDR1 is MNHEY and CDR2 is SVGAGI in the germline V gene. J lost 4 bases, V lost 7 bases, and 12 bases had no gene match. The CDR3 contains 15 residues. CDR3 coding DNA: TGTGCCAGCACTCATGGGGGGACAGTGTTCTATGGCTACACCTTC. Amino acid sequence: CASTHGGTVFYGYTF.

The chain joins TRBV6-2 or TRBV6-3 to TRBJ1-2; D perhaps matches TRBD1 (6 bases). V was trimmed by 2 bases and J by 4 bases, leaving 14 bases between them. The CDR3 has 15 amino acids. Germline CDR1 and CDR2: MNHEY and SVGEGT. CDR3 DNA sequence: TGTGCCAGCAGTTACGCCGGACAGAACTTCTATGGCTACACCTTC. Residues: CASSYAGQNFYGYTF.

The rearrangement uses TRBV5-8 and TRBJ1-1; D not resolved. The V end was cut by 4 bases, the J end by 3 bases, with 19 bases between. The CDR3 spans 16 residues. Germline CDR1 SGHTS, CDR2 YDEGEE. CDR3 amino acids: CASSLGGVALDTEAFF. The CDR3 DNA is TGTGCCAGCAGCCTCGGAGGCGTAGCCCTGGACACTGAAGCTTTCTTT.

This clone appeared a few times. The chain carries TRBV12-3 or TRBV12-4 and TRBJ1-1, with D perhaps matching TRBD1 (5 bases). CDR3 length equals 13 residues. Trimming shortened V by 2 bases and J by 2 bases, and 6 bases separated the two germline ends. The CDR3 bases are TGTGCCAGCAGTTTAACAGGCAACACTGAAGCTTTCTTT. Translated, it gives CASSLTGNTEAFF.

The rearrangement joins TRBV19 to TRBJ1-1; 8 bases align to TRBD1. Germline V gene sequence: CDR1 LNHDA, CDR2 SQIVND (reference sequence). With V trimmed by 7 bases and J by 1 base, 8 bases remained unmatched. The CDR3 spans 15 residues. The CDR3, as DNA: TGTGCCAGTATCCCCATCGGACAGGGGAACACTGAAGCTTTCTTT. It translates to CASIPIGQGNTEAFF.